This TCR beta chain is drawn from a study of hypomethylating agent response in myelodysplastic syndrome. Two replicates of around 200 ng each gave 400 ng DNA per sample, survey resolution. Per the study methods: VDJdb flagged 1.5% to 2% of 168,753 unique clonotypes as previously reported viral-epitope-specific. Libraries were prepared by immunoSEQ multiplex PCR; TCRdb keeps only in-frame clonotypes and omits some of them. V and J calls and clone size follow that table, whereas D and trimming were derived from the DNA. Here the sample spans several thousand clones, approximately 86% being singletons. There are a few counts of this clone. The V end was cut by 4 bases, the J end by 6 bases, with 10 bases between. This CDR3 spans 12 amino acids. CDR1 SGHNT and CDR2 YYREEE come from the germline V gene (reference sequence).

V is TRBV5-4 and J is TRBJ1-1; no firm D call. The sequence was obtained from a human donor with myelodysplastic syndrome. Sequencing was performed on bone marrow, taken before or after starting hypomethylating agent treatment for myelodysplastic syndrome (not recorded which). The CDR3 here is CASSRTSSEAFF. The CDR3 DNA follows: TGTGCCAGCAGCCGGACGTCGTCTGAAGCTTTCTTT.